Following are 9 T cell receptor beta chains from one sample sequenced in a study of shared clonotypes between healthy human individuals. Only in-frame clones appear in the TCRdb table, and some are missing; sequencing was by immunoSEQ multiplex PCR. The repertoire holds roughly 2.6 million clones, approximately 92% seen once, with more than 0.12% in the top ten. The sample consisted of naive CD4+ T cells sorted from blood. The subset denotes: CD45RA+ positively selected. Receptors originate from a young man in good health.

The rearrangement joins TRBV7-6 to TRBJ1-1; TRBD1 might be the D (6 bases). The germline V and J ends were trimmed by 5 bases and 0 bases, with 13 bases remaining between them. The CDR3 length is 15 residues. Germline values: CDR1 SGHVS, CDR2 FNYEAQ. The CDR3 nucleotides read TGTGCCAGCAGCCTATTGGACAGCCTGAACACTGAAGCTTTCTTT. It translates to CASSLLDSLNTEAFF.

This clone was seen once. The chain couples TRBV19 to TRBJ2-1; 12 bases agree with TRBD2. Germline V CDR1 and CDR2: LNHDA, SQIVND (reference sequence). J was trimmed by 7 bases and V by 4 bases; bases with no gene match: 5. This CDR3 region has 15 residues. CDR3 DNA sequence: TGTGCCAGTAGTAGGGCTAGCGGGGGGGCGAATGAGCAGTTCTTC. Amino acid sequence: CASSRASGGANEQFF.

The chain has TRBV7-9 and TRBJ1-2, with D possibly being TRBD1 (5 bases). The CDR3 is 16 residues long. V lost 5 bases to trimming and J lost 0 bases, with 16 bases between them. Looked up from germline, CDR1 is SEHNR and CDR2 is FQNEAQ (reference sequence). In DNA, the CDR3 is TGTGCCAGCAGCCCCCAAGCCGGGGGGACTAACTATGGCTACACCTTC. Its translation: CASSPQAGGTNYGYTF.

Note on this clone: This sample includes further DNA sequences coding for the same CDR3. The rearrangement uses TRBV11-3 and TRBJ2-7; 10 bases are shared with TRBD2. The CDR3 is 15 residues long. Germline V gives CDR1 SGHNT, CDR2 YENEEA. Trimming cost V 1 base and J 2 bases; bases outside gene matches: 2. The CDR3 spells CASSLGSGGPYEQYF. The CDR3, as DNA: TGTGCCAGCAGCTTAGGTAGCGGGGGGCCCTACGAGCAGTACTTC.

The V and J genes are TRBV5-1 and TRBJ2-1; 11 bases are a match to TRBD2. CDR1 is SGHRS and CDR2 is YFSETQ in the germline V gene. This CDR3 contains 15 residues. The junction had 7 bases not matched to a gene; V was cut back by 4 bases and J by 7 bases. Here the CDR3 DNA reads TGCGCCAGCAGCAGTAGCGGGAGGGCGTGGAATGAGCAGTTCTTC. As protein: CASSSSGRAWNEQFF.

The genes are TRBV28 and TRBJ2-5; a weak D match, TRBD1 (5 bases). With 5 bases removed from V and 2 bases from J, the gap between germline ends came to 15 bases. The germline CDR1 and CDR2 sequences are MDHEN and SYDVKM. This CDR3 contains 15 residues. The CDR3 loop is CASSPRGQLQETQYF. The CDR3 DNA sequence: TGTGCCAGCAGTCCTAGGGGTCAACTACAAGAGACCCAGTACTTC.

The CDR3 protein is CASSGDIYNSPLHF. DNA of the CDR3: TGTGCCAGCAGTGGGGACATTTATAATTCACCCCTCCACTTT. The V gene is TRBV25-1, the J gene TRBJ1-6, with D possibly being TRBD1 (6 bases). This CDR3 contains 14 residues. Germline V gives CDR1 MGHDK, CDR2 SYGVNS. Trimming took off 4 bases at V and 4 bases at J, with 8 bases between the two ends.

V is TRBV5-4 and J is TRBJ1-1; TRBD1 matches at 7 bases. CDR1 and CDR2 (germline): SGHNT, YYREEE (reference sequence). After removal of 2 bases from V and 0 bases from J, the junction contained 7 bases not matched to a gene. CDR3 size: 16 residues. CDR3 coding DNA: TGTGCCAGCAGCTTAGGGGGCCCCCGAATGAACACTGAAGCTTTCTTT. As protein: CASSLGGPRMNTEAFF.

This chain joins TRBV23-1 and TRBJ1-1, with a weak D call TRBD1 (5 bases). TRBV23-1 falls under the ORF class, with uncertain function. The CDR3 has 13 residues. Trimming took 5 bases from V and 4 from J, leaving 11 bases between them. CDR3 sequence reads: CASSGRAVTEAFF. CDR3 in DNA: TGCGCCAGCAGTGGCAGGGCAGTCACTGAAGCTTTCTTT.